The 6 T cell receptor beta chains below come from one sample, sequenced in a study of blood T cell repertoires in COVID-19. Profiling relied on immunoSEQ multiplex PCR, and the TCRdb table lists in-frame clones only, not all of them. This table holds around 140,000 clones, 75% to 90% found once. Material for sequencing was peripheral blood. Receptors were obtained from a man aged 65 to 79 who had recovered from COVID-19.

This clone has only one observation. The rearrangement joins TRBV7-7 to TRBJ2-7, with 11 bases lining up with TRBD1. The CDR3 is 14 residues long. CDR1 is SSHAT, CDR2 FNYEAQ, per germline (reference sequence). Germline trimming cut 5 bases from V and 4 bases from J; bases unmatched to any gene: 4. The CDR3: CASSRTGGTYEQYF. In nucleotides, the CDR3 is TGTGCCAGCAGCCGGACAGGGGGCACGTACGAGCAGTACTTC. The full variable domain, rest sourced from reference TRBV7-7 and TRBJ2-7, is GAGVSQSPRYKVTKRGQDVTLRCDPISSHATLYWYQQALGQGPEFLTYFNYEAQPDKSGLPSDRFSAERPEGSISTLTIQRTEQRDSAMYRCASSRTGGTYEQYFGPGTRLTVT.

This chain connects TRBV2 to TRBJ2-7; 12 bases match TRBD2. The CDR3 spans 15 residues. V gave up 6 bases and J gave up 6 bases; unmatched junction bases: 9. Germline-derived CDR1 and CDR2 are SNHLY and FYNNEI. The DNA of the CDR3 is TGTGCCAGCAGGTGGACTAGCGGGAACCCCATCGAGCAGTACTTC. It translates to CASRWTSGNPIEQYF. The whole variable domain, remainder taken from reference TRBV2 and TRBJ2-7, is EPEVTQTPSHQVTQMGQEVILRCVPISNHLYFYWYRQILGQKVEFLVSFYNNEISEKSEIFDDQFSVERPDGSNFTLKIRSTKLEDSAMYFCASRWTSGNPIEQYFGPGTRLTVT.

The chain recombines TRBV7-8 with TRBJ2-7; 7 bases agree with TRBD2. Germline lookup yields CDR1 SGHVS and CDR2 FQNEAQ. The CDR3 is 14 amino acids. V dropped 3 bases and J dropped 3; count of bases not matched to a gene: 5. Here the CDR3 DNA reads TGTGCCAGCAGCTTCCGGGACTATAACTACGAGCAGTACTTC. Translated: CASSFRDYNYEQYF.

This clone was found once. This rearrangement joins TRBV23-1 to TRBJ2-2; D may be TRBD2 (5 bases). TRBV23-1 has ORF status, its function being uncertain. The CDR3 sequence is 19 residues long. Trimming took 0 bases from V and 1 from J, leaving 18 bases between them. As DNA, the CDR3 is TGCGCCAGCAGTCAATCGACGGGGATAGGGCACCTGAACACCGGGGAGCTGTTTTTT. Translated, it gives CASSQSTGIGHLNTGELFF.

The V gene is TRBV19, the J gene TRBJ2-1, with 9 bases fitting TRBD1. The germline CDR1 and CDR2 sequences are LNHDA and SQIVND (reference sequence). The CDR3 contains 13 residues. The trim removed 6 bases at V and 8 bases at J, leaving 5 bases unmatched. The CDR3 spells CASSGDRAYEQFF. CDR3 sequence (DNA): TGTGCCAGTAGCGGGGACAGGGCGTATGAGCAGTTCTTC.

The chain couples TRBV24-1 to TRBJ1-5; TRBD1 aligns across 11 bases. V was pared by 9 bases and J by 0 bases, with 9 bases of the junction left unmatched. Germline loops: CDR1 KGHDR, CDR2 SFDVKD. The CDR3 covers 17 residues. CDR3 region: CATLRDRGRFSNQPQHF. The CDR3 DNA reads TGTGCCACCCTCAGGGACAGGGGGAGGTTTAGCAATCAGCCCCAGCATTTT.